This is a list of T cell receptor beta chains from one sample in a study of cytomegalovirus exposure and HLA in healthy donors. Produced via immunoSEQ multiplex PCR; TCRdb's table is partial and in-frame only. The data contain roughly 180,000 clones, 80% to 85% of them singletons. Source material: PBMCs. These receptors all come from a boy aged 5 to 17 in good health and CMV-seronegative. Both conserved end residues are part of each CDR3. D genes are given only for firm matches. Rows give clone size only sometimes, using once, few, many, or a class for an expanded clone.

V gene,D gene,CDR3 length,J gene,clone size,CDR3 protein,CDR3 DNA
TRBV5-4,TRBD2,13,TRBJ2-1,-,CASTWEGVREQFF,TGTGCCAGCACGTGGGAGGGAGTCAGAGAGCAGTTCTTC
TRBV6-5,-,14,TRBJ1-1,-,CASSLRGGNTEAFF,TGTGCCAGCAGTTTGCGGGGAGGGAACACTGAAGCTTTCTTT
TRBV5-6,-,15,TRBJ1-5,-,CASSLRAGGSQPQHF,TGTGCCAGCAGCTTGAGGGCAGGAGGGAGTCAGCCCCAGCATTTT
TRBV28,TRBD2,16,TRBJ2-1,-,CASSPWESGRINEQFF,TGTGCCAGCAGCCCATGGGAGAGCGGGAGGATCAATGAGCAGTTCTTC
TRBV6-5,TRBD1,15,TRBJ1-1,-,CASRRTGGMNTEAFF,TGTGCCAGCAGACGGACAGGGGGAATGAACACTGAAGCTTTCTTT
TRBV6-6,TRBD1,16,TRBJ2-1,-,CASEGRGPVPYNEQFF,TGTGCCAGCGAAGGAAGGGGGCCCGTTCCCTACAATGAGCAGTTCTTC
TRBV7-7,-,13,TRBJ2-5,-,CARGPSIGKTQYF,TGTGCTCGAGGGCCGTCAATCGGGAAGACCCAGTACTTC
TRBV7-9,-,13,TRBJ1-1,-,CASSLEQNHEAFF,TGTGCCAGCAGCTTAGAACAGAACCATGAAGCTTTCTTT
TRBV5-5,-,12,TRBJ2-2,few,CASSLISGELFF,TGTGCCAGCAGCTTGATTAGCGGGGAGCTGTTTTTT
TRBV7-4,-,14,TRBJ1-1,-,CASSPSRGNTEAFF,TGTGCCAGCAGCCCATCCAGAGGCAACACTGAAGCTTTCTTT
TRBV7-3,TRBD1,15,TRBJ2-1,few,CASSLSGQGKNEQFF,TGTGCCAGCAGCCTCTCGGGACAGGGTAAAAATGAGCAGTTCTTC
TRBV5-4,TRBD1,14,TRBJ1-2,-,CASSLSGTGYGYTF,TGTGCCAGCAGCCTTTCCGGGACAGGTTATGGCTACACCTTC
TRBV7-9,TRBD2,18,TRBJ2-1,few,CASSLLRGLAVHRGEQFF,TGTGCCAGCAGCTTATTAAGAGGACTAGCGGTCCATCGGGGTGAGCAGTTCTTC
TRBV30,-,13,TRBJ2-7,-,CAWSVRRGYEQYF,TGTGCCTGGAGTGTACGAAGGGGGTACGAGCAGTACTTC